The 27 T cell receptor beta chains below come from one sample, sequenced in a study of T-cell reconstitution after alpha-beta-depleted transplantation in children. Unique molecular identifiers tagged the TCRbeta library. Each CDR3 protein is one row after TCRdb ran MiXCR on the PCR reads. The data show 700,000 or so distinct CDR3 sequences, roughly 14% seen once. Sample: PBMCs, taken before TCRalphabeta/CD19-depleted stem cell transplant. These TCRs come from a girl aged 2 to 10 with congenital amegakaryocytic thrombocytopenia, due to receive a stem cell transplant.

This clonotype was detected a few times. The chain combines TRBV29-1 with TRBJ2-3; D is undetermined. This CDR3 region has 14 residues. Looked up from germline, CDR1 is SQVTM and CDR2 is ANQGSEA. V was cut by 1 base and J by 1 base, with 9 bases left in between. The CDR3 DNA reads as TGCAGCGTTGAAGTAGCAGGTCGCACAGATACGCAGTATTTT. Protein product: CSVEVAGRTDTQYF.

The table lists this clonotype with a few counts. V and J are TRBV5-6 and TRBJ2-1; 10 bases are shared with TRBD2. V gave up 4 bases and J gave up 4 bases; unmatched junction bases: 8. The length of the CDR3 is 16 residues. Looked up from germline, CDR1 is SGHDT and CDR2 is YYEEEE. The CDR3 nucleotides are TGTGCCAGCAGCCCGGTTCCTAGCGGGAGTTACAATGAGCAGTTCTTC. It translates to CASSPVPSGSYNEQFF.

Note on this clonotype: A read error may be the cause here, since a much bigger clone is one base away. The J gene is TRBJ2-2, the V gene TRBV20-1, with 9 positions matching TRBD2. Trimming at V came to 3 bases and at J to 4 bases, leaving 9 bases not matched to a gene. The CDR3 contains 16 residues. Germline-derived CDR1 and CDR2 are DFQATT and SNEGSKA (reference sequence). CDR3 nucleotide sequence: TGCAGTGCTAGGGGGACTAGCAGGAGTTCCACCGGGGAGCTGTTTTTT. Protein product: CSARGTSRSSTGELFF.

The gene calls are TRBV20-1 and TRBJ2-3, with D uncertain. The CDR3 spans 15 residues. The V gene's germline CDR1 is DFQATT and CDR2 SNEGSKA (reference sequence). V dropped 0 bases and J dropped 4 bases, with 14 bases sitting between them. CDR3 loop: CSAREQQELADTQYF. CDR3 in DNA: TGCAGTGCTAGAGAACAGCAGGAACTCGCAGATACGCAGTATTTT.

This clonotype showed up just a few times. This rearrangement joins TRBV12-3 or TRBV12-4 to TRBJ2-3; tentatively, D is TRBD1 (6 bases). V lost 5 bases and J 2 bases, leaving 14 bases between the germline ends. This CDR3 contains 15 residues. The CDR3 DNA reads TGTGCCAGCAGTCCACGTCTGGGGGCCACAGATACGCAGTATTTT. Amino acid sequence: CASSPRLGATDTQYF.

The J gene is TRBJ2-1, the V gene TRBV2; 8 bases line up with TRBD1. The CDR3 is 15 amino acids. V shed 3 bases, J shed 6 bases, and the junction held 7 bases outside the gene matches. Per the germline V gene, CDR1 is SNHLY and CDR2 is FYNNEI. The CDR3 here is CASSEDRAGLNEQFF. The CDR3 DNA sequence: TGTGCCAGCAGTGAGGACAGGGCCGGCCTCAATGAGCAGTTCTTC.

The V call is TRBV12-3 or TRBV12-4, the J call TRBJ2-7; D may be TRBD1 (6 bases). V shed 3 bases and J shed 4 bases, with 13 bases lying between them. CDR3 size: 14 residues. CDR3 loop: CASSLHRAGYEQYF. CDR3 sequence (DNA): TGTGCCAGCAGTTTGCACAGGGCCGGATACGAGCAGTACTTC.

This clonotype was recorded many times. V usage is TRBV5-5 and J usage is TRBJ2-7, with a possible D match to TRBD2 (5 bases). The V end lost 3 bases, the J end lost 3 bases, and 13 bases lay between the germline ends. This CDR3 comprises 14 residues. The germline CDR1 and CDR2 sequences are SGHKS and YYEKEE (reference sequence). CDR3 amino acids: CASSSRGRFYEQYF. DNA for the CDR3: TGTGCCAGCAGCTCCCGGGGTAGGTTCTACGAGCAGTACTTC.

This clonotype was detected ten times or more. The chain's CDR3 is CASSDRARNTDTQYF. In DNA, the CDR3 is TGTGCCAGCAGTGACCGGGCTAGAAACACAGATACGCAGTATTTT. The chain is built from TRBV6-4 and TRBJ2-3, with D unresolved. Trimming stripped 2 bases from V and 2 bases from J, with 11 bases between. This CDR3 has 15 amino acids. CDR1 is MRHNA, CDR2 SNTAGT, per germline.

CDR3 sequence reads: CSARDTGGYTF. The CDR3 nucleotides read TGCAGTGCTAGAGATACAGGAGGCTACACCTTC. The gene calls are TRBV20-1 and TRBJ1-2, with D possibly matching TRBD1 (5 bases). The CDR3 length is 11 residues. V lost 0 bases and J 8 bases, leaving 7 bases between the germline ends. Germline CDR1 is DFQATT and CDR2 is SNEGSKA (reference sequence).

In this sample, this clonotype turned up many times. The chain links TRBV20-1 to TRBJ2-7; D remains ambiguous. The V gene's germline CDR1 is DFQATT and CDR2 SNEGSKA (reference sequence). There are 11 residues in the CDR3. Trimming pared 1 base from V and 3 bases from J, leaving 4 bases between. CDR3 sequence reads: CSARGNYEQYF. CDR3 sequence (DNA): TGCAGTGCTAGAGGAAACTACGAGCAGTACTTC.

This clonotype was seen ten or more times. Here the CDR3 reads CASSLEGATDTQYF. CDR3 nucleotide sequence: TGCGCCAGCAGCTTGGAGGGGGCAACAGATACGCAGTATTTT. The chain recombines TRBV5-1 with TRBJ2-3; TRBD1 aligns across 7 bases. The trim removed 0 bases at V and 3 bases at J, leaving 1 base unmatched. CDR3 size: 14 residues. Germline loops: CDR1 SGHRS, CDR2 YFSETQ. The full variable domain, its missing parts supplied by reference TRBV5-1 and TRBJ2-3, is KAGVTQTPRYLIKTRGQQVTLSCSPISGHRSVSWYQQTPGQGLQFLFEYFSETQRNKGNFPGRFSGRQFSNSRSEMNVSTLELGDSALYLCASSLEGATDTQYFGPGTRLTVL.

CDR3 DNA: TGCGCCAGCAGCTTAATAGAGGGTGGGTCCCGGGACAGCCAAGAGACCCAGTACTTC. Protein product: CASSLIEGGSRDSQETQYF. This chain joins TRBV5-1 and TRBJ2-5; TRBD1 matches 7 bases. The CDR3 extends over 19 amino acids. The germline gives CDR1 SGHRS, CDR2 YFSETQ. The V gene end was trimmed by 2 bases and the J gene end by 1 base; junction bases not matched to a gene: 17.

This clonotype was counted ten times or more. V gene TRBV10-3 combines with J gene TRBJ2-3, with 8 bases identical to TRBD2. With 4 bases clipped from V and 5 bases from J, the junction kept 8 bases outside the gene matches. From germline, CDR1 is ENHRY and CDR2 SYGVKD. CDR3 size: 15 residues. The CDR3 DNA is TGTGCCATCAGTGCCTTAGCGGGAAGGGGAGATACGCAGTATTTT. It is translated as CAISALAGRGDTQYF.

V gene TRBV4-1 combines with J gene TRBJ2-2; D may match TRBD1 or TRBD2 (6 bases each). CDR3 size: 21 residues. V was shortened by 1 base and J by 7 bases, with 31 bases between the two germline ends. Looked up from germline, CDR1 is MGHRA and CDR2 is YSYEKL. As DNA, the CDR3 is TGCGCCAGCAGCCAAGTTAGGGGGGTGAACACCAAACGCCAGGAAGACGGGGAGCTGTTTTTT. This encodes CASSQVRGVNTKRQEDGELFF.

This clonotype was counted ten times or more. CDR3 in amino acids: CASSPIWADEQYF. The CDR3 DNA reads as TGTGCCAGCAGCCCCATCTGGGCCGACGAGCAGTACTTC. The chain has TRBV7-9 and TRBJ2-7; D not certain. The CDR3 totals 13 residues. Per germline, CDR1 SEHNR and CDR2 FQNEAQ (reference sequence). The ends were cut back, 5 bases at V and 5 bases at J, with 13 bases in the middle.

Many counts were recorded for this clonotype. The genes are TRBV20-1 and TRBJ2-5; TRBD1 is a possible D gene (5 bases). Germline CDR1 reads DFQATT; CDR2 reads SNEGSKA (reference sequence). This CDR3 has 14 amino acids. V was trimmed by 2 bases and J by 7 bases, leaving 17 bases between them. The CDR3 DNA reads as TGCAGTGCTAGAAGGGGTCAGTTACTTGTGACCCAGTACTTC. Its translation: CSARRGQLLVTQYF.

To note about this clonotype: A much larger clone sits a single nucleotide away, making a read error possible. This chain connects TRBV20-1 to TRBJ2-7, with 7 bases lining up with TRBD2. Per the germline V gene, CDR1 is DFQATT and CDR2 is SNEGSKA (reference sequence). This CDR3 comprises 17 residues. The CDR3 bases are TGCTGTGCTAGAGTATTCGGGTTGGAGGGAGGGCCCGACGAGCAGTACTTC. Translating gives CCARVFGLEGGPDEQYF.

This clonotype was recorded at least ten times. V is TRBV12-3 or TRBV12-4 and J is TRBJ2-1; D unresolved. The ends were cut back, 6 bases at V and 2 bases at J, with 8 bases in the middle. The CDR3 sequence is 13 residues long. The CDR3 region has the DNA TGTGCCAGCAGCTTTTTCACCTACAATGAGCAGTTCTTC. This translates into CASSFFTYNEQFF.

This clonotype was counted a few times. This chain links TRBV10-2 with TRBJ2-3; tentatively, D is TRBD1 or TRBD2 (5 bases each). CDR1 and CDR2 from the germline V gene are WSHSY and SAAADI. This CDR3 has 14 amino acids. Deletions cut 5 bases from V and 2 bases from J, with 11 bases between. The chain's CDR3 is CASSTGAHTDTQYF. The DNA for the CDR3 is TGCGCCAGCAGTACCGGGGCGCACACAGATACGCAGTATTTT.

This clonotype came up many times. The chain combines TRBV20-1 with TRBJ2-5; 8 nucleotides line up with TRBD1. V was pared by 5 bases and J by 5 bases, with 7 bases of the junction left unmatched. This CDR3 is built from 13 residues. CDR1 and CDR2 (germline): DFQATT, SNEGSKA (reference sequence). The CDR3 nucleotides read TGCAGTGCTTCCCAGACAGGGGCCGAGACCCAGTACTTC. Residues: CSASQTGAETQYF.

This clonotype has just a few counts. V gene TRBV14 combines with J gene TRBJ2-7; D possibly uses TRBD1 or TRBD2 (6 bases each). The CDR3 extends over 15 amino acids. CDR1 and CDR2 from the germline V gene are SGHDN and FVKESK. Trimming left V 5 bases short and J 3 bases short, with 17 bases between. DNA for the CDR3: TGTGCCAGCAGCGCCATGGGGGGCTCCGGCTACGAGCAGTACTTC. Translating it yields CASSAMGGSGYEQYF.

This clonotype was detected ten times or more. CDR3 nucleotides: TGCAGCGTTGAAGGGGTTGGGGCGCTAGCTTTCTTT. Translating gives CSVEGVGALAFF. This rearrangement joins TRBV29-1 to TRBJ1-1; tentatively, D is TRBD1 (5 bases). The CDR3 runs to 12 residues. Germline V gene data show CDR1 as SQVTM and CDR2 as ANQGSEA. The germline V and J ends were trimmed by 1 base and 10 bases, with 13 bases remaining between them. The complete variable domain, with remaining parts taken from reference TRBV29-1 and TRBJ1-1, reads SAVISQKPSRDICQRGTSLTIQCQVDSQVTMMFWYRQQPGQSLTLIATANQGSEATYESGFVIDKFPISRPNLTFSTLTVSNMSPEDSSIYLCSVEGVGALAFFGQGTRLTVV.

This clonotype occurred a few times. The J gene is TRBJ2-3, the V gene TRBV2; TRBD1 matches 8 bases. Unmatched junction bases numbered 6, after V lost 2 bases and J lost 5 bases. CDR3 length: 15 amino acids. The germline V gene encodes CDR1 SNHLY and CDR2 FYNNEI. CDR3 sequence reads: CASSEMRTGIDTQYF. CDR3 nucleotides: TGTGCCAGCAGTGAAATGAGGACAGGGATAGATACGCAGTATTTT.

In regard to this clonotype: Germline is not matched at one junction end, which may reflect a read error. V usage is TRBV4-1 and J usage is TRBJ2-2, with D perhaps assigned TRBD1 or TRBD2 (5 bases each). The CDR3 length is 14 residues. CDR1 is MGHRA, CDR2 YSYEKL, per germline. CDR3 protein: CASSPTVNTGELSF. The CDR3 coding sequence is TGCGCCAGCAGCCCGACAGTCAACACCGGGGAGCTGTCTTTT.

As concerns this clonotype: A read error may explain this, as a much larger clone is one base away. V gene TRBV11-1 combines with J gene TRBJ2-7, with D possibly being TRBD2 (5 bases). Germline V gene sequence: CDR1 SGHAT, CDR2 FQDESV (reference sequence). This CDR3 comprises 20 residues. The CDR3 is CASSLARSLLAGRTSYEQSF. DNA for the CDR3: TGTGCCAGCAGCTTAGCGAGATCCCTTTTGGCGGGTAGGACCTCCTACGAGCAGTCCTTC.

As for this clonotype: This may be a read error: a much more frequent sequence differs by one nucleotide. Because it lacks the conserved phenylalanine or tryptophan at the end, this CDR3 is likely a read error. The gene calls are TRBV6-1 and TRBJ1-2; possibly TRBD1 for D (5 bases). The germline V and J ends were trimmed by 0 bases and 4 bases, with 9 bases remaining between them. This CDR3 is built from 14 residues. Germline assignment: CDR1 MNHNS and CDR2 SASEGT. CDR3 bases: TGTGCCAGCAGTGAAGCGGGACTGAGCTATGGCTACACCATC. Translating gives CASSEAGLSYGYTI.